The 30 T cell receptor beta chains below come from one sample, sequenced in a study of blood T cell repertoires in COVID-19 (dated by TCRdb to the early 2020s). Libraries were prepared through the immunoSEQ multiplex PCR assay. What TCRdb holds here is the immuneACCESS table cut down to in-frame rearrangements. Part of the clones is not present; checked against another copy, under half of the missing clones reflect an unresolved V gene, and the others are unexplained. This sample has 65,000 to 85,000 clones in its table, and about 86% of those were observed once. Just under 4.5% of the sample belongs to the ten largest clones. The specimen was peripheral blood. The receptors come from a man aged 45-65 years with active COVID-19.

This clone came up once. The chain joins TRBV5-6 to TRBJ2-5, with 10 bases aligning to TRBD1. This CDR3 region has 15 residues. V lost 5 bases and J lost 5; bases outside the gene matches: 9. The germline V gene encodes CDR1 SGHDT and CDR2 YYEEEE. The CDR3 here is CASSIDRGHGETQYF. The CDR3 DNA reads TGTGCCAGCAGTATAGACAGGGGGCATGGTGAGACCCAGTACTTC. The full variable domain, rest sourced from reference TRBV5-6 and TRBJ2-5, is DAGVTQSPTHLIKTRGQQVTLRCSPKSGHDTVSWYQQALGQGPQFIFQYYEEEERQRGNFPDRFSGHQFPNYSSELNVNALLLGDSALYLCASSIDRGHGETQYFGPGTRLLVL.

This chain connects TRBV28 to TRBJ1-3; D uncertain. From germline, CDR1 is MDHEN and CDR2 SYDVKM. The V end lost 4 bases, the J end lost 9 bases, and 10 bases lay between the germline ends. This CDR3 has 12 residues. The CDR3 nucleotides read TGTGCCAGCAGTTCCATCTTACTCACCATATATTTT. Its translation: CASSSILLTIYF.

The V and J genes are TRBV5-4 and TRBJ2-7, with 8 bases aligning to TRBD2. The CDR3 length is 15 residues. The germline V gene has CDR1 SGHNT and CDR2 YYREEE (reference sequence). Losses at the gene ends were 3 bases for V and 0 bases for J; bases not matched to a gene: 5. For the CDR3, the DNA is TGTGCCAGCAGCTCACAGCGGGGGATCTCCTACGAGCAGTACTTC. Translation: CASSSQRGISYEQYF.

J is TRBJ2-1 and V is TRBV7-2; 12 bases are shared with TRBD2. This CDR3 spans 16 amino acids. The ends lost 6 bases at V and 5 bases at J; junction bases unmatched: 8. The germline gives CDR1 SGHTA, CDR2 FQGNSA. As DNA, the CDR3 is TGTGCCAGCAGTACAGGGGGGACTAGCGGGCACAATGAGCAGTTCTTC. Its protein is CASSTGGTSGHNEQFF.

The chain's CDR3 is CASSPRDRNYEQYF. Here the CDR3 DNA reads TGCGCCAGCAGCCCCCGGGACAGGAACTACGAGCAGTACTTC. The chain links TRBV5-1 to TRBJ2-7; 8 positions match TRBD1. Trimming cost V 4 bases and J 3 bases; bases outside gene matches: 6. From germline, CDR1 is SGHRS and CDR2 YFSETQ. The CDR3 length is 14 residues.

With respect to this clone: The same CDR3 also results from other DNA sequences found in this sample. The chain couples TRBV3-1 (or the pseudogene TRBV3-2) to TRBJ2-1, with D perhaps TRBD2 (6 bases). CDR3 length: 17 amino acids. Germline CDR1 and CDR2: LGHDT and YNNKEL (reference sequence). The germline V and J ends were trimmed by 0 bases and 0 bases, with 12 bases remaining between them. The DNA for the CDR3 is TGTGCCAGCAGCCAAGATAAGTTCGGGAGCTCCTACAATGAGCAGTTCTTC. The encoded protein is CASSQDKFGSSYNEQFF.

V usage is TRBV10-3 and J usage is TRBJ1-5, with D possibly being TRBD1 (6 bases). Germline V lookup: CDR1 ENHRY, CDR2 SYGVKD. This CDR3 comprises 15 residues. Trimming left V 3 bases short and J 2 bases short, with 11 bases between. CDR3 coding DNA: TGTGCCATCAGTGATAGCGGGGGCGGCAATCAGCCCCAGCATTTT. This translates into CAISDSGGGNQPQHF.

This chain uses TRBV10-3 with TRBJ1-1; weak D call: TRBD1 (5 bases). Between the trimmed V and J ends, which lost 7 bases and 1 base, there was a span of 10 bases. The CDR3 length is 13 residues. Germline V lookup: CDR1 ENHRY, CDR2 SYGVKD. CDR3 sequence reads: CAITLTENTEAFF. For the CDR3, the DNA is TGTGCCATCACCCTGACAGAGAACACTGAAGCTTTCTTT.

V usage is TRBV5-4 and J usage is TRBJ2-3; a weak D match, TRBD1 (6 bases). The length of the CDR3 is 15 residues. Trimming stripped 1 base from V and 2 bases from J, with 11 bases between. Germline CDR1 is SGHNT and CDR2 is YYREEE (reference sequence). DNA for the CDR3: TGTGCCAGCAGCTTGAGGACAGATTACACAGATACGCAGTATTTT. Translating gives CASSLRTDYTDTQYF.

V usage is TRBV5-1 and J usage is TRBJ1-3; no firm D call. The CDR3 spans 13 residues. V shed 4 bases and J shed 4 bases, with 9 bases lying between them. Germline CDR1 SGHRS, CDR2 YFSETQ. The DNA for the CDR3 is TGCGCCAGCAGCGGATTGGAGGGAAACACCATATATTTT. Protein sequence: CASSGLEGNTIYF.

The CDR3 DNA is TGTGCCAGCAGCTTAGGACAGGGAAACTATGGCTACACCTTC. This codes for CASSLGQGNYGYTF. This chain links TRBV11-1 with TRBJ1-2, with TRBD1 matching 7 bases. The trim removed 1 base at V and 2 bases at J, leaving 1 base unmatched. CDR1 SGHAT and CDR2 FQDESV come from the germline V gene (reference sequence). This CDR3 comprises 14 residues.

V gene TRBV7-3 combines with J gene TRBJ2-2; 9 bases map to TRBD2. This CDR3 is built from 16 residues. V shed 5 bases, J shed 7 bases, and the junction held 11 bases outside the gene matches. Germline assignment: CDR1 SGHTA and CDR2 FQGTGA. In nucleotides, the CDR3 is TGTGCCAGCAGCCCAGCGGGGGGCAAGGGTTTCGGGGAGCTGTTTTTT. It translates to CASSPAGGKGFGELFF.

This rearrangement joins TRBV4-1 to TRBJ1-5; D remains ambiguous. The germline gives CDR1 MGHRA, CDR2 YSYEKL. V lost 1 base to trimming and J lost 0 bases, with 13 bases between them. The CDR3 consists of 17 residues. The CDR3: CASSQGPRSGSNQPQHF. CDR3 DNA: TGCGCCAGCAGCCAAGGCCCCCGGAGTGGTAGCAATCAGCCCCAGCATTTT.

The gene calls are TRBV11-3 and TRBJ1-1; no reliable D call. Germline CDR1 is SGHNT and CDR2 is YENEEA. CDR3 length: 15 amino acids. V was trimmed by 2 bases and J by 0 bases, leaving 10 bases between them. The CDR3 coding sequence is TGTGCCAGCAGCTTATCCCCTAAAATGAACACTGAAGCTTTCTTT. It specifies CASSLSPKMNTEAFF.

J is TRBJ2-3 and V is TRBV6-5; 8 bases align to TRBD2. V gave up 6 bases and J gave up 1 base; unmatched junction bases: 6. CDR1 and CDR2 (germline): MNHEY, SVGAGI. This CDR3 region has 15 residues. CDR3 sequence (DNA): TGTGCCAGCAGGTCCGGGACTAGGGGCACAGATACGCAGTATTTT. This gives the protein CASRSGTRGTDTQYF.

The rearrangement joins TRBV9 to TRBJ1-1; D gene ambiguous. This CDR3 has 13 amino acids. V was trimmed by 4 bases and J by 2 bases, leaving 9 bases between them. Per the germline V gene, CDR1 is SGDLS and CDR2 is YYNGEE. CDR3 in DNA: TGTGCCAGCAGCCCCGGGTTCAACACTGAAGCTTTCTTT. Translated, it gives CASSPGFNTEAFF.

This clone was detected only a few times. DNA for the CDR3: TGCGCCAGCAGCTTTGAGGGAGGCTCCTACAATGAGCAGTTCTTC. As protein: CASSFEGGSYNEQFF. The chain combines TRBV5-1 with TRBJ2-1, with a possible D match to TRBD2 (6 bases). The length of the CDR3 is 15 residues. Trimming stripped 2 bases from V and 0 bases from J, with 9 bases between. The V gene's germline CDR1 is SGHRS and CDR2 YFSETQ.

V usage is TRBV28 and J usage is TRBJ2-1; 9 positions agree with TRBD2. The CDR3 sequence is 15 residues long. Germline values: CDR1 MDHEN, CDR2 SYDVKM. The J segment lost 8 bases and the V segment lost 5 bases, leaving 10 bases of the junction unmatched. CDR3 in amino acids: CASSPGTSSYDEQFF. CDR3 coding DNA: TGTGCCAGCAGTCCAGGGACTAGCTCGTACGATGAGCAGTTCTTC. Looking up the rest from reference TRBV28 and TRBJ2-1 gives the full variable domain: DVKVTQSSRYLVKRTGEKVFLECVQDMDHENMFWYRQDPGLGLRLIYFSYDVKMKEKGDIPEGYSVSREKKERFSLILESASTNQTSMYLCASSPGTSSYDEQFFGPGTRLTVL.

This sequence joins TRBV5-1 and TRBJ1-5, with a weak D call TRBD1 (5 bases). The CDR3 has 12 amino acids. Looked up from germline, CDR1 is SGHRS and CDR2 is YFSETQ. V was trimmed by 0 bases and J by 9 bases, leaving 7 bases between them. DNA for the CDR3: TGCGCCAGCAGCTTGGACGGGGGGCCCCAGCATTTT. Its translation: CASSLDGGPQHF.

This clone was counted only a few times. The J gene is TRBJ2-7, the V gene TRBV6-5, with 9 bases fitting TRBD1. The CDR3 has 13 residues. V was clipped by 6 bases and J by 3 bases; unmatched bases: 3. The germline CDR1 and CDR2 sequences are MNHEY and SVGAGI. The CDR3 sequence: CASRRTGDYEQYF. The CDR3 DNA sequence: TGTGCCAGCAGACGGACAGGGGACTACGAGCAGTACTTC.

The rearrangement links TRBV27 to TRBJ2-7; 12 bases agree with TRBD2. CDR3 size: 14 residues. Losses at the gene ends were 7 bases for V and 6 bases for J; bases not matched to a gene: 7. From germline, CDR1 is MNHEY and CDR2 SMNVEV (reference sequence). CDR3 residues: CASILTSGSREQYF. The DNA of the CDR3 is TGTGCCAGCATCCTGACTAGCGGGAGCCGCGAGCAGTACTTC.

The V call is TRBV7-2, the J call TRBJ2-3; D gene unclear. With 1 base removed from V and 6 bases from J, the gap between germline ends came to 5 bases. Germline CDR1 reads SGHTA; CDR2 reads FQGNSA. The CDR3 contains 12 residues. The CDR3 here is CASSLGRDTQYF. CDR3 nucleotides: TGTGCCAGCAGCTTAGGCCGGGATACGCAGTATTTT.

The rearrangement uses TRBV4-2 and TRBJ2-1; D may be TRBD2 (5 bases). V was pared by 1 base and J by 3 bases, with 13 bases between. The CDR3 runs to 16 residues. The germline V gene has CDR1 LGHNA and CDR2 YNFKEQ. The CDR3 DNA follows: TGTGCCAGCAGCCAAGGATCTTCCGGGGACTACAATGAGCAGTTCTTC. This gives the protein CASSQGSSGDYNEQFF.

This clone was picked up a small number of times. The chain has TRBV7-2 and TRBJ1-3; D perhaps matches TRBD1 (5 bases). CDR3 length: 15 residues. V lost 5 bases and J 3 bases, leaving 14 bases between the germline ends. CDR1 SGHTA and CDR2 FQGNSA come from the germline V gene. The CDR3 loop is CASSLNRNSGNTIYF. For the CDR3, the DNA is TGTGCCAGCAGCCTAAACAGGAACAGTGGAAACACCATATATTTT.

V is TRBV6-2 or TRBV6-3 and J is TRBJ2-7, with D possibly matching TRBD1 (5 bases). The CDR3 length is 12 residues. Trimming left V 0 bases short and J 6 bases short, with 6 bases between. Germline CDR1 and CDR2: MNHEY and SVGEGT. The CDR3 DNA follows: TGTGCCAGCAGTTACTCTACAGGCGAGCAGTACTTC. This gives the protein CASSYSTGEQYF.

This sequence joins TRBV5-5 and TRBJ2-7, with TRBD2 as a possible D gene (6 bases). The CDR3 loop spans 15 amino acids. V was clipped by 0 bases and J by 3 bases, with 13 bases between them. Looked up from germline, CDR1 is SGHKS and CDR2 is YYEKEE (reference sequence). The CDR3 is CASSLAGGLGYEQYF. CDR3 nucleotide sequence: TGTGCCAGCAGCTTGGCCGGGGGTCTGGGCTACGAGCAGTACTTC.

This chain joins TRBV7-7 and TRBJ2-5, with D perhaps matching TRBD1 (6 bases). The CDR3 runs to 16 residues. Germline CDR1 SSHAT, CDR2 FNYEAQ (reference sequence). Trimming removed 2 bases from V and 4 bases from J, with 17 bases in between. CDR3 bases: TGTGCCAGCAGCTTATTATTGCAGGGGAAGAGAGAGACCCAGTACTTC. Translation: CASSLLLQGKRETQYF.

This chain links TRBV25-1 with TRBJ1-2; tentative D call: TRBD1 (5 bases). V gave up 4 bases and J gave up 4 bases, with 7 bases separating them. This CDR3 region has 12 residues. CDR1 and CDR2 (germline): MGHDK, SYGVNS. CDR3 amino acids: CASSGDSYGYTF. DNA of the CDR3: TGTGCCAGCAGTGGTGACAGCTATGGCTACACCTTC.

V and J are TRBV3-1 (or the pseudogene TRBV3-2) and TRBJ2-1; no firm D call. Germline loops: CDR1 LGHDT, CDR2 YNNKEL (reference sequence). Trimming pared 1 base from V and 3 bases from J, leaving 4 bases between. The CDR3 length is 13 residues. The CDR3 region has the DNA TGTGCCAGCAGCCAAGGACACTACAATGAGCAGTTCTTC. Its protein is CASSQGHYNEQFF.

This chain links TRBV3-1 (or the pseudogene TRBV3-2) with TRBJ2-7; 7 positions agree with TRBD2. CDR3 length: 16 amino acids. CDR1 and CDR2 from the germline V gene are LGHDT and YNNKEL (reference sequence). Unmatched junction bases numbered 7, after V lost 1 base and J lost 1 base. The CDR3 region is CASSQGSTGGSYEQYF. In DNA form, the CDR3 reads TGTGCCAGCAGCCAAGGTTCTACGGGAGGTTCCTACGAGCAGTACTTC.